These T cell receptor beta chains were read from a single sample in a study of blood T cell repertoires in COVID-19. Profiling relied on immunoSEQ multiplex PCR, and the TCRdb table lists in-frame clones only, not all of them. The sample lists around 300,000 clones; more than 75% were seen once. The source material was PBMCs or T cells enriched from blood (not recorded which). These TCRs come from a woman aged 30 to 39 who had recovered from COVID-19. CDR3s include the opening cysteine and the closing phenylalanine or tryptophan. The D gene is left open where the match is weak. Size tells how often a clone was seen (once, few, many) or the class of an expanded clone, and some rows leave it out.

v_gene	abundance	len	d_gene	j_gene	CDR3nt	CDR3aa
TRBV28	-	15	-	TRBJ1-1	TGTGCCAGCATGGCCCCACAGACGATGAACACTGAAGCTTTCTTT	CASMAPQTMNTEAFF
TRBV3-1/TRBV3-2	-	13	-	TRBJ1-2	TGTGCCAGCAGCGACATCGGGGGCTATGGCTACACCTTC	CASSDIGGYGYTF
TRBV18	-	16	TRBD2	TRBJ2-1	TGTGCCAGCTCACCGATAGCGGGGGGACACTACAATGAGCAGTTCTTC	CASSPIAGGHYNEQFF
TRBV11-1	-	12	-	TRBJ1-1	TGTGCCAGCAGCCCCCAGAACACTGAAGCTTTCTTT	CASSPQNTEAFF
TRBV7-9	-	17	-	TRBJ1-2	TGTGCCAGCAGCTTAGACTACCGTGAGGGCATTAACTATGGCTACACCTTC	CASSLDYREGINYGYTF
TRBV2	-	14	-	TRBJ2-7	TGTGCCAGCACTCCAGAGAGGGGGTCCTACGAGCAGTACTTC	CASTPERGSYEQYF
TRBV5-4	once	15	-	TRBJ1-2	TGTGCCAGCAGCTCACAGGATTCGATCAGGGGTGGCTACACCTTC	CASSSQDSIRGGYTF
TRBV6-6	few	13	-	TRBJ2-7	TGTGCCAGCAGTTACGAACTGCGCTACGAGCAGTACTTC	CASSYELRYEQYF
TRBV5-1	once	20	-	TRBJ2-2	TGCGCCAGCAGCTTGGGTGTAACGGTTTTTGAGGGAGCGAACACCGGGGAGCTGTTTTTT	CASSLGVTVFEGANTGELFF
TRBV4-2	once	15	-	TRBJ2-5	TGTGCCAGCAGCCACCTGGAGGACAGCCAAGAGACCCAGTACTTC	CASSHLEDSQETQYF
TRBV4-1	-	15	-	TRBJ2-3	TGCGCCAGCAGCCCGGGCGGGTACCTCACAGATACGCAGTATTTT	CASSPGGYLTDTQYF
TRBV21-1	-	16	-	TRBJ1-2	TGTGCAACCAGGGAACAGGGGGCCCGACGCTTCTATGGCTACACCTTC	CATREQGARRFYGYTF
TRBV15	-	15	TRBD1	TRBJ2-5	TGTGCCACCAATCCCGGGGACAGGGGGAGGGAGACCCAGTACTTC	CATNPGDRGRETQYF
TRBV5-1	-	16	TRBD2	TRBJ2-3	TGCGCCAGCAGCCCGGGACTAGCGGGGCGTTCCGATACGCAGTATTTT	CASSPGLAGRSDTQYF
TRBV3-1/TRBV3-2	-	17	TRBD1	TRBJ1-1	TGTGCCAGCAGCCAAGGGCTCAGGGGGGAGTCGAACACTGAAGCTTTCTTT	CASSQGLRGESNTEAFF
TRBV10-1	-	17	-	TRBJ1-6	TGCGCCAGCAGTGATCTTAGTGGGGGCGATCATAATTCACCCCTCCACTTT	CASSDLSGGDHNSPLHF
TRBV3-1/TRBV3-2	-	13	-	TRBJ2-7	TGTGCCAGCAGCCAGAATAGCTTGGCAGGGAAAAACTTC	CASSQNSLAGKNF
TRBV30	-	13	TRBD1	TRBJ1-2	TGTGCCTGGAGAGACAGGGGCAACTATGGCTACACCTTC	CAWRDRGNYGYTF